Listed below are T cell receptor beta chains from one sample, sequenced in a study of OX40 agonist ivuxolimab in advanced cancers. Method: immunoSEQ multiplex PCR; TCRdb's copy keeps in-frame clones and lacks some. This sample carries 65,000 to 95,000 clones, 86% of them seen once, and the ten largest clones take less than 8%. Specimen: CD4+ or CD8+ T cells sorted from blood, collected in a trial of the OX40 agonist ivuxolimab. Receptors originate from an adult with an advanced solid tumor such as melanoma, head and neck, liver or kidney cancer. Each CDR3 is given with its conserved first and last residue. Each record gives: J gene, V gene, D gene, clone size, CDR3 protein, CDR3 DNA. D genes are given only for firm matches. Where a row states a size, it is once, few, many or the class of an expanded clone; other rows omit it.

>TRBJ2-5|TRBV20-1|NA|NA
CSARIGETQYF
TGCAGTGCTAGAATCGGAGAGACCCAGTACTTC
>TRBJ1-2|TRBV5-4|NA|NA
CASSLRYSRPSDGYTF
TGTGCCAGCAGCTTGCGGTACAGCCGTCCTTCTGATGGCTACACCTTC
>TRBJ1-2|TRBV5-1|NA|NA
CASSLTAGELGGYTF
TGCGCCAGCAGCTTGACGGCAGGGGAGTTAGGTGGCTACACCTTC
>TRBJ1-1|TRBV5-1|NA|NA
CASSLELSTEAFF
TGCGCCAGCAGCTTAGAGTTGAGCACTGAAGCTTTCTTT
>TRBJ1-2|TRBV7-3|TRBD1|NA
CASSLSGTGLQGYTF
TGTGCCAGCAGCTTAAGTGGGACAGGGCTTCAGGGCTACACCTTC
>TRBJ2-2|TRBV16|NA|NA
CASSPIRSGELFF
TGTGCCAGCAGCCCGATCAGATCCGGGGAGCTGTTTTTT
>TRBJ2-7|TRBV18|TRBD2|NA
CASSPGTSGSDEQYF
TGTGCCAGCTCTCCCGGGACTAGCGGGAGCGACGAGCAGTACTTC
>TRBJ1-2|TRBV27|NA|NA
CASSSRDQGGGSPPTYTF
TGTGCCAGCAGTTCCCGGGACCAGGGCGGGGGTTCTCCCCCAACGTACACCTTC
>TRBJ1-1|TRBV7-8|NA|NA
CASSLGARNTEAFF
TGTGCCAGCAGCTTAGGAGCCAGGAACACTGAAGCTTTCTTT
>TRBJ1-3|TRBV6-6|NA|NA
CASKRTFYSGNTIYF
TGTGCCAGCAAGCGAACCTTCTACTCTGGAAACACCATATATTTT
>TRBJ1-1|TRBV18|TRBD1|NA
CASSPGTGAMNTEAFF
TGTGCCAGCTCACCCGGGACAGGGGCAATGAACACTGAAGCTTTCTTT
>TRBJ2-2|TRBV5-4|NA|NA
CASSLTAQILTGELFF
TGTGCCAGCAGCTTGACCGCGCAGATACTCACCGGGGAGCTGTTTTTT
>TRBJ2-2|TRBV7-7|TRBD2|NA
CATSLGRGGPTGELFF
TGTGCTACCTCTCTAGGGCGGGGGGGCCCCACCGGGGAGCTGTTTTTT
>TRBJ2-5|TRBV2|NA|NA
CASSSRGLEQETQYF
TGTGCCAGCAGTTCGCGGGGACTGGAACAAGAGACCCAGTACTTC
>TRBJ2-3|TRBV4-3|NA|NA
CASSQGKGTDTQYF
TGCGCCAGCAGCCAAGGGAAGGGCACAGATACGCAGTATTTT
>TRBJ2-7|TRBV5-1|NA|once
CASSIQGLNEQYF
TGCGCCAGCAGCATCCAGGGGCTGAACGAGCAGTACTTC
>TRBJ1-2|TRBV4-2|NA|NA
CASSQEYTLANYGYTF
TGTGCCAGCAGCCAAGAGTACACTCTAGCTAACTATGGCTACACCTTC
>TRBJ2-2|TRBV2|NA|NA
CASSSDNTGELFF
TGTGCCAGCAGTAGTGACAACACCGGGGAGCTGTTTTTT
>TRBJ1-4|TRBV7-9|NA|NA
CASSRGGAGNEKLFF
TGTGCCAGCAGCCGCGGCGGGGCTGGTAATGAAAAACTGTTTTTT
>TRBJ2-1|TRBV4-2|TRBD2|NA
CASSQDSQRERNEQFF
TGTGCCAGCAGCCAAGATAGCCAGCGGGAGAGGAATGAGCAGTTCTTC
>TRBJ2-7|TRBV6-5|NA|NA
CASTPLGAYEQYF
TGTGCCAGCACCCCTTTGGGGGCCTACGAGCAGTACTTC
>TRBJ2-5|TRBV18|NA|NA
CASSPTTGPRETQYF
TGTGCCAGCTCACCGACCACCGGGCCCAGAGAGACCCAGTACTTC
>TRBJ2-7|TRBV7-6|NA|medium-sized
CASSFLGANEQYF
TGTGCCAGCAGCTTCCTTGGGGCCAACGAGCAGTACTTC
>TRBJ1-1|TRBV7-3|NA|NA
CASRTNLNTEAFF
TGTGCCAGCAGGACAAACTTGAACACTGAAGCTTTCTTT
>TRBJ1-2|TRBV6-1|TRBD1|NA
CASSSGTGNNYGYTF
TGTGCCAGCAGTTCCGGGACAGGGAATAACTATGGCTACACCTTC
>TRBJ1-5|TRBV27|NA|NA
CASSLRQANQPQHF
TGTGCCAGCAGTTTAAGACAGGCGAATCAGCCCCAGCATTTT
>TRBJ2-7|TRBV23-1|NA|NA
CASRPFRRSYEQYF
TGCGCCAGCCGCCCATTCCGGAGGTCCTACGAGCAGTACTTC
>TRBJ2-1|TRBV10-3|NA|NA
CAISGVASSYNEQFF
TGTGCCATCAGTGGCGTGGCTAGCTCCTACAATGAGCAGTTCTTC
>TRBJ2-1|TRBV30|NA|NA
CAWRGRPDYNEQFF
TGTGCCTGGAGGGGGAGGCCCGACTACAATGAGCAGTTCTTC
>TRBJ2-1|TRBV28|NA|NA
CASRTRGGLYNEQFF
TGTGCCAGCAGAACTAGAGGGGGGTTATACAATGAGCAGTTCTTC
>TRBJ1-1|TRBV7-3|TRBD1|NA
CASSARQGVNTEAFF
TGTGCCAGCAGCGCAAGACAGGGGGTGAACACTGAAGCTTTCTTT
>TRBJ1-6|TRBV15|NA|NA
CATSRDTGNSPLHF
TGTGCCACCAGCAGGGATACAGGGAACTCACCCCTCCACTTT
>TRBJ2-7|TRBV5-1|TRBD2|NA
CASSRGLPRAISYEQYF
TGCGCCAGCAGCAGGGGACTACCCCGCGCTATCTCCTACGAGCAGTACTTC
>TRBJ1-3|TRBV19|NA|NA
CASSIADRISGNTIYF
TGTGCCAGTAGTATAGCCGACAGGATCTCTGGAAACACCATATATTTT
>TRBJ2-7|TRBV5-4|NA|NA
CASSLGQGGAYEQYF
TGTGCCAGCAGCTTGGGGCAGGGGGGGGCCTACGAGCAGTACTTC
>TRBJ2-3|TRBV6-5|TRBD1|NA
CASSYTGQGTDTQYF
TGTGCCAGCAGTTACACGGGACAGGGGACAGATACGCAGTATTTT
>TRBJ2-1|TRBV5-6|NA|once
CASSRLEGGEQFF
TGTGCCAGCAGCCGTTTGGAAGGGGGAGAGCAGTTCTTC
>TRBJ2-7|TRBV6-6|NA|NA
CASSYLRGTTYEQYF
TGTGCCAGCAGTTACTTGCGGGGTACTACCTACGAGCAGTACTTC
>TRBJ2-5|TRBV5-1|NA|NA
CASSPGSVGREETQYF
TGCGCCAGCAGCCCTGGTTCCGTTGGGCGCGAAGAGACCCAGTACTTC
>TRBJ2-5|TRBV6-5|NA|NA
CASSWTWETQYF
TGTGCCAGCAGTTGGACCTGGGAGACCCAGTACTTC
>TRBJ2-1|TRBV20-1|NA|few
CSASPGDEQFF
TGCAGTGCTAGCCCCGGGGATGAGCAGTTCTTC
>TRBJ1-2|TRBV20-1|NA|NA
CSPTGIYGYTF
TGCAGTCCTACAGGAATCTATGGCTACACCTTC
>TRBJ1-2|TRBV2|NA|NA
CASKQDSYGYTF
TGTGCCAGCAAGCAGGACAGCTATGGCTACACCTTC
>TRBJ1-2|TRBV7-9|NA|NA
CASSLEGGTNYGYTF
TGTGCCAGCAGCTTAGAAGGGGGTACCAACTATGGCTACACCTTC
>TRBJ2-3|TRBV9|NA|NA
CASSVEGGGSPDTQYF
TGTGCCAGCAGCGTAGAGGGGGGCGGGAGCCCAGATACGCAGTATTTT
>TRBJ2-1|TRBV4-2|NA|few
CASSQGGQGEDYNEQFF
TGTGCCAGCAGCCAAGGGGGCCAAGGTGAGGATTACAATGAGCAGTTCTTC
>TRBJ1-6|TRBV2|NA|NA
CASSGRAEETPLHF
TGTGCCAGCAGTGGACGGGCGGAAGAGACACCCCTCCACTTT
>TRBJ1-3|TRBV7-2|NA|once
CASSFGGGGYTIYF
TGTGCCAGCAGCTTTGGAGGTGGAGGGTACACCATATATTTT